This T cell receptor (beta chain) was observed in a study of PD-1 blockade in classical Hodgkin lymphoma (TCRdb year 2020). At the level of the whole study: Nivolumab dosing was 3 mg/kg intravenously every 2 weeks, continuing until either disease progression or unacceptable toxicity. The study used TCR beta sequencing and CyTOF to define a peripheral blood immune signature of response to PD-1 blockade in classical Hodgkin lymphoma.

The Qiagen DNeasy kit was used to extract genomic DNA both from unsorted PBMCs and from the negatively selected CD4+ and CD8+ fractions. TCR beta CDR3 regions were amplified by immunoSEQ multiplex PCR using primers annealing to V and J segments. Amplification bias was minimized using a synthetic immune receptor repertoire, and residual bias was removed computationally after sequencing. On the study's bioinformatics: Custom Python scripts were used to quantify repertoire diversity as the Shannon entropy index. Unsorted, CD4+ and CD8+ repertoires were analyzed separately, except for combined analyses in which CD4+ and CD8+ sequences were merged in silico. Clonal expansion was defined as a frequency increase of at least 2-fold after treatment compared with C1D1, and clones undetected at baseline were assigned a pseudocount of 0.5. Clones with 0 or 1 copy at C1D1 were defined as singleton clones, while clones with 2 or more copies were defined as non-singleton clones. Clones expanded in unsorted samples were annotated as CD4+, CD8+ or unknown by matching protein sequences in sorted samples from the same patient. Wilcoxon tests on paired samples were used to test changes in diversity from C1D1 to C4D1. Held by TCRdb, this immuneACCESS table contains in-frame sequences only and omits some clones. Under half of the omission traces to an unresolved V gene where checked; the cause of the rest is unknown. Clonal size and the V and J genes are those of that table, whereas D and trimming came from the DNA. This sample holds 20,000 to 30,000 clones; 81% were observed only once. Around 20% of the sample rests with the top ten.

A remark on this clone: What antigen it recognizes has not been identified. Base qualities are missing; no much larger clone stands one base away.

Study-wide conclusions, independent of this receptor: Baseline diversity similar to that of newly diagnosed patients was observed in trial patients achieving complete response, whereas significantly lower diversity was observed in partial responders and progressors. Lower diversity was observed in patients in whom nivolumab was started less than 1 year after ASCT, and these patients were excluded from later analyses so that confounding by immune reconstitution would be avoided. A significant rise by C4D1 was seen in CD4+ but not CD8+ TCR diversity (p=0.0027 vs p=0.16), with the rise being most apparent in complete responders (p=0.02). Baseline TCR diversity was reported to be lower in newly diagnosed patients than in healthy donors, and even lower in relapsed/refractory patients. Only a single clinical trial cohort was studied, and what caused the repertoire differences, possibly disease activity or prior therapy, remained undefined.

The time point label corresponds to: cycle 2 day 1 (C2D1) of nivolumab. Every trial patient had relapsed following autologous stem cell transplantation, and prior brentuximab vedotin exposure was what differed among cohorts A, B and C. The trial cohort included around 60 patients with relapsed/refractory classical Hodgkin lymphoma, and each patient had a best overall response of complete response, partial response or progressive disease. Single-agent nivolumab was administered to trial patients in the multi-cohort phase II CheckMate 205 trial. An independent review committee assessed best overall response by applying the 2007 International Working Group response criteria. Trial PBMCs were collected just before the start of nivolumab (C1D1) and during therapy at cycle 2 day 1 and cycle 4 day 1. Peripheral blood was collected in 8 mL Vacutainer Cell Preparation Tubes, from which PBMCs were isolated by centrifugation and then cryopreserved.

Based on the germline V gene, the CDR1 and CDR2 sequences are SQVTM and ANQGSEA. The CDR3 runs 10 residues from the cysteine to the phenylalanine. The DNA shown is the 30-base CDR3, in frame from base 1. Between the V and J ends, shortened by 4 bases and 8 bases respectively, the junction contains 8 bases. Source: peripheral blood mononuclear cells (PBMCs), taken before the second cycle of nivolumab. The TCR was taken from a human donor with classical Hodgkin lymphoma. The sequence is built from TRBV29-1 and TRBJ1-2; a tentative D match to TRBD1 spans 5 bases. The nucleotide sequence reads TGCAGCGTTGGCGGGGACGGCTACACCTTC. Protein translation: CSVGGDGYTF.